Below, 26 T cell receptor beta chains from the same sample are listed, as sequenced in a study of cytomegalovirus exposure and HLA in healthy donors. The PCR contained 60 Vbeta and 13 Jbeta primers. The repertoire was sequenced with immunoSEQ multiplex PCR; TCRdb's copy has only in-frame clones and lacks some. The repertoire holds 140,000 to 150,000 clones, 75% to 85% seen once, with roughly 2.4% in the top ten. Sample: PBMCs. These receptors all stem from a woman aged 18-29 years in good health and CMV-seropositive.

The V gene is TRBV30, the J gene TRBJ1-5, with 9 bases matching TRBD1. This CDR3 has 15 amino acids. From germline, CDR1 is GTSNPN and CDR2 SVGIG (reference sequence). V lost 5 bases and J lost 2; bases outside the gene matches: 7. The CDR3 loop is CAWDQGQGGNQPQHF. In DNA, the CDR3 is TGTGCCTGGGACCAGGGACAGGGTGGCAATCAGCCCCAGCATTTT. The full variable domain, its missing parts supplied by reference TRBV30 and TRBJ1-5, is SQTIHQWPATLVQPVGSPLSLECTVEGTSNPNLYWYRQAAGRGLQLLFYSVGIGQISSEVPQNLSASRPQDRQFILSSKKLLLSDSGFYLCAWDQGQGGNQPQHFGDGTRLSIL.

This clone appeared once. The same CDR3 arises from other DNA sequences in this sample as well. The gene calls are TRBV27 and TRBJ1-5, with D maybe TRBD1 (5 bases). Per the germline V gene, CDR1 is MNHEY and CDR2 is SMNVEV (reference sequence). The CDR3 runs 13 residues. V gave up 3 bases and J gave up 2 bases, with 5 bases separating them. The CDR3 loop is CASSFRGNQPQHF. CDR3 in DNA: TGTGCCAGCAGTTTCAGGGGCAATCAGCCCCAGCATTTT.

This clone was seen more than once but under ten times. This chain connects TRBV5-1 to TRBJ1-1; D not resolved. V was cut by 4 bases and J by 5 bases, with 12 bases left in between. This CDR3 is 13 amino acids long. Germline V gene lookup returns CDR1 SGHRS and CDR2 YFSETQ. DNA of the CDR3: TGCGCCAGCAGCGCCAGTGCGGCGACTGAAGCTTTCTTT. Translated: CASSASAATEAFF.

The chain uses TRBV28 and TRBJ2-2; 8 nucleotides line up with TRBD1. CDR1 is MDHEN and CDR2 is SYDVKM in the germline V gene. After removal of 3 bases from V and 4 bases from J, the junction contained 4 bases not matched to a gene. The CDR3 spans 15 residues. This chain's CDR3 is CASSFPDRATGELFF. CDR3 DNA sequence: TGTGCCAGCAGTTTTCCGGACAGGGCCACCGGGGAGCTGTTTTTT.

This chain connects TRBV6-5 to TRBJ2-3, with D possibly being TRBD1 (6 bases). Germline V CDR1 and CDR2: MNHEY, SVGAGI. This CDR3 comprises 15 residues. V was cut by 6 bases and J by 6 bases, with 19 bases left in between. The CDR3 region is CASSPEQGNLDTQYF. CDR3 DNA sequence: TGTGCCAGCAGCCCTGAACAGGGAAATTTGGATACGCAGTATTTT.

The chain is built from TRBV6-4 and TRBJ2-1; 9 nucleotides agree with TRBD2. J was trimmed by 3 bases and V by 3 bases; bases with no gene match: 3. The CDR3 has 15 residues. Germline V gene lookup returns CDR1 MRHNA and CDR2 SNTAGT. The chain's CDR3 is CASSEAGGDYNEQFF. CDR3 in DNA: TGTGCCAGCAGTGAAGCGGGGGGTGACTACAATGAGCAGTTCTTC.

The gene calls are TRBV7-6 and TRBJ1-3, with a possible D match to TRBD1 (6 bases). V was trimmed by 5 bases and J by 0 bases, leaving 20 bases between them. The CDR3 extends over 18 amino acids. The germline gives CDR1 SGHVS, CDR2 FNYEAQ. CDR3 nucleotide sequence: TGTGCCAGCAGCACTCGGAGCAGGGGAGACCTCTCTGGAAACACCATATATTTT. Its protein product is CASSTRSRGDLSGNTIYF.

The chain recombines TRBV5-5 with TRBJ1-4; 7 bases align to TRBD1. The CDR3 sequence is 14 residues long. Germline CDR1 SGHKS, CDR2 YYEKEE (reference sequence). Trimming took 1 base from V and 8 from J; bases not matched to a gene: 5. This CDR3 reads CASSLTGEREKLFF. CDR3 in DNA: TGTGCCAGCAGCTTGACAGGGGAAAGAGAAAAACTGTTTTTT.

The chain couples TRBV6-1 to TRBJ1-5; possible D gene TRBD1, 5 bases. CDR1 is MNHNS and CDR2 is SASEGT in the germline V gene. V lost 6 bases and J 7 bases, leaving 13 bases between the germline ends. This CDR3 region has 13 residues. CDR3 sequence: CASSRAGQQPQHF. CDR3 DNA sequence: TGTGCCAGCAGCAGGGCGGGGCAACAGCCCCAGCATTTT.

CDR3 in amino acids: CASSPQGRGEQYF. Written as DNA, the CDR3 is TGTGCCAGCAGCCCACAGGGTCGAGGCGAGCAGTACTTC. V gene TRBV7-2 combines with J gene TRBJ2-7; D might be TRBD1 (6 bases). The length of the CDR3 is 13 residues. Germline V lookup: CDR1 SGHTA, CDR2 FQGNSA. V dropped 5 bases and J dropped 6 bases, with 14 bases sitting between them.

A few counts support this clone. This chain links TRBV6-6 with TRBJ2-3, with a weak D call TRBD2 (5 bases). Per germline, CDR1 MNHNY and CDR2 SVGAGI (reference sequence). This CDR3 spans 14 amino acids. V was trimmed by 4 bases and J by 6 bases, leaving 14 bases between them. The CDR3: CASSSGSLGDTQYF. CDR3 coding DNA: TGTGCCAGCAGTTCGGGGAGCCTAGGGGATACGCAGTATTTT.

J is TRBJ2-1 and V is TRBV7-2; no clear D gene. The CDR3 totals 15 residues. Trimming cost V 4 bases and J 5 bases, with 15 bases left between them. CDR1 SGHTA and CDR2 FQGNSA come from the germline V gene. Here the CDR3 reads CASSSRLRANNEQFF. DNA for the CDR3: TGTGCCAGCAGCTCGAGACTGAGAGCAAACAATGAGCAGTTCTTC.

This chain uses TRBV5-1 with TRBJ1-1; no clear D gene. The CDR3 loop spans 13 amino acids. The V end was cut by 4 bases, the J end by 4 bases, with 11 bases between. Germline loops: CDR1 SGHRS, CDR2 YFSETQ. CDR3 bases: TGCGCCAGCAGCCCCACAGTTGCCACTGAAGCTTTCTTT. Residues: CASSPTVATEAFF.

The CDR3 sequence is CASSSTVSGNTIYF. The CDR3 DNA reads TGTGCCAGCAGCTCCACGGTCTCTGGAAACACCATATATTTT. The V and J genes are TRBV7-2 and TRBJ1-3; D unclear. The CDR3 is made up of 14 amino acids. Germline CDR1 is SGHTA and CDR2 is FQGNSA. Trimming removed 4 bases at V and 0 bases at J, with 7 bases between.

The chain is built from TRBV14 and TRBJ1-1; TRBD1 aligns across 7 bases. Germline CDR1 reads SGHDN; CDR2 reads FVKESK. The V segment lost 4 bases and the J segment 1 base; nucleotides outside the gene matches: 12. This CDR3 has 17 amino acids. CDR3 residues: CASSPWDSFIANTEAFF. The CDR3 DNA reads as TGTGCCAGCAGCCCTTGGGACAGTTTCATCGCGAACACTGAAGCTTTCTTT.

The rearrangement joins TRBV7-8 to TRBJ2-4; 10 bases match TRBD2. CDR1 SGHVS and CDR2 FQNEAQ come from the germline V gene. CDR3 length: 13 residues. Trimming took 3 bases from V and 7 from J; bases not matched to a gene: 0. The CDR3 here is CASSLTSGNIQYF. The CDR3 nucleotides read TGTGCCAGCAGCTTGACTAGCGGGAACATTCAGTACTTC.

The chain carries TRBV7-8 and TRBJ2-3, with 10 bases fitting TRBD2. CDR1 and CDR2 from the germline V gene are SGHVS and FQNEAQ. The length of the CDR3 is 17 residues. J gave up 0 bases and V 5 bases, and 8 bases lay outside the gene matches. In nucleotides, the CDR3 is TGTGCCAGCAGCATGCGTCTTAGCGGGGGGAGCACAGATACGCAGTATTTT. It translates to CASSMRLSGGSTDTQYF.

This chain connects TRBV5-5 to TRBJ2-2; 8 bases agree with TRBD1. This CDR3 comprises 16 residues. After removal of 4 bases from V and 4 bases from J, the junction contained 9 bases not matched to a gene. The germline V gene has CDR1 SGHKS and CDR2 YYEKEE (reference sequence). The CDR3 DNA follows: TGTGCCAGCAGCCTTTCAGGGGGCTGGATCACCGGGGAGCTGTTTTTT. It encodes CASSLSGGWITGELFF.

This rearrangement joins TRBV7-6 to TRBJ1-4; the match to TRBD1 covers 10 bases. J was trimmed by 3 bases and V by 2 bases; bases with no gene match: 18. The germline CDR1 and CDR2 sequences are SGHVS and FNYEAQ. This CDR3 comprises 21 residues. The CDR3 DNA reads TGTGCCAGCAGCTTAAAAGCGAGGGGACAGGGGATTCTTACGGCTAATGAAAAACTGTTTTTT. Translation gives CASSLKARGQGILTANEKLFF.

V gene TRBV2 combines with J gene TRBJ2-3; D is uncertain. Trimming took off 3 bases at V and 1 base at J, with 11 bases between the two ends. Germline-derived CDR1 and CDR2 are SNHLY and FYNNEI. The CDR3 is made up of 15 amino acids. DNA of the CDR3: TGTGCCAGCAGTGAGTCGAAGAGTCGCACAGATACGCAGTATTTT. Encoded protein: CASSESKSRTDTQYF.

V usage is TRBV28 and J usage is TRBJ1-3, with TRBD1 matching over 8 bases. V gave up 5 bases and J gave up 4 bases; unmatched junction bases: 7. In germline, CDR1 is MDHEN, CDR2 SYDVKM. This CDR3 spans 15 amino acids. The DNA of the CDR3 is TGTGCCAGCAGTCCGCAGGGGGCGCCCGGAAACACCATATATTTT. Amino acid sequence: CASSPQGAPGNTIYF.

The chain uses TRBV25-1 and TRBJ1-5; D is ambiguous. The germline gives CDR1 MGHDK, CDR2 SYGVNS. Trimming cost V 3 bases and J 5 bases, with 11 bases left between them. The CDR3 has 14 residues. CDR3 coding DNA: TGTGCCAGCAGTGATTATCGTCTCGATCAGCCCCAGCATTTT. It yields the protein CASSDYRLDQPQHF.

In its sample, this clone was seen once. The CDR3 DNA reads as TGCAGCGCAAGGACGGGGGACGGGGAGCTGTTTTTT. It translates to CSARTGDGELFF. The rearrangement uses TRBV29-1 and TRBJ2-2; possibly TRBD2 for D (6 bases). Germline values: CDR1 SQVTM, CDR2 ANQGSEA. V shed 7 bases and J shed 7 bases, with 13 bases lying between them. This CDR3 contains 12 residues.

The chain combines TRBV5-5 with TRBJ2-2; 7 bases align to TRBD1. The trim removed 4 bases at V and 0 bases at J, leaving 3 bases unmatched. The CDR3 sequence is 15 residues long. From germline, CDR1 is SGHKS and CDR2 YYEKEE (reference sequence). As DNA, the CDR3 is TGTGCCAGCAGCCCGACAGGGACGAACACCGGGGAGCTGTTTTTT. Protein product: CASSPTGTNTGELFF.

The chain is built from TRBV5-1 and TRBJ2-3, with D possibly being TRBD1 (6 bases). CDR1 is SGHRS and CDR2 is YFSETQ in the germline V gene. The CDR3 covers 16 residues. Trimming cost V 5 bases and J 1 base, with 17 bases left between them. The CDR3 here is CASRVGTNSRTDTQYF. In nucleotides, the CDR3 is TGCGCCAGCAGAGTCGGGACAAACAGCCGCACAGATACGCAGTATTTT.

The gene calls are TRBV6-5 and TRBJ1-2; tentative D call: TRBD1 (6 bases). The germline V gene encodes CDR1 MNHEY and CDR2 SVGAGI. This CDR3 has 15 amino acids. V shed 5 bases and J shed 4 bases, with 17 bases lying between them. CDR3 DNA: TGTGCCAGCAGTGGTCTCTGGGGGCAGAGCTATGGCTACACCTTC. Encoded protein: CASSGLWGQSYGYTF.